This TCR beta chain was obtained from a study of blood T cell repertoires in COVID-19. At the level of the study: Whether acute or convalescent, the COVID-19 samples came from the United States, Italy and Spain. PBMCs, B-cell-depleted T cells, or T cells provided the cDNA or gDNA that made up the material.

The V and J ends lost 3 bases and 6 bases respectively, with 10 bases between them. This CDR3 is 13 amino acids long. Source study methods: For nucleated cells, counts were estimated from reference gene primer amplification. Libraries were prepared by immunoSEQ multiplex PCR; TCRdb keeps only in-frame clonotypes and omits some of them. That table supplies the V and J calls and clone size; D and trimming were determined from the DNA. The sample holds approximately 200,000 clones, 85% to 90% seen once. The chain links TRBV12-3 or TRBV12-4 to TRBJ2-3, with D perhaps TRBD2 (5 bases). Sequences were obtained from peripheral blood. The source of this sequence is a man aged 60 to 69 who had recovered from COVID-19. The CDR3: CASSFTRSDTQYF. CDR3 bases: TGTGCCAGCAGTTTTACTAGATCCGATACGCAGTATTTT.